These 14 T cell receptor beta chains were sequenced from one sample in a study of blood T cell repertoires in COVID-19. Assay: immunoSEQ multiplex PCR; the TCRdb copy retains only in-frame clones and omits some. The sample has 80,000 to 90,000 clones, roughly nine tenths seen once; the top ten hold less than 6.5%. The material sequenced was peripheral blood. The receptors shown here come from a man between 60 and 75 years old with acute or convalescent COVID-19.

This clone was seen once. The V and J genes are TRBV6-5 and TRBJ2-7, with D perhaps matching TRBD1 (5 bases). Trimming took off 0 bases at V and 7 bases at J, with 13 bases between the two ends. This CDR3 has 14 residues. Germline-derived CDR1 and CDR2 are MNHEY and SVGAGI. Here the CDR3 DNA reads TGTGCCAGCAGTTACTCCCCCAGGGCTCAGGAGCAGTACTTC. This sequence encodes CASSYSPRAQEQYF.

The chain employs TRBV6-1 and TRBJ2-7; 9 bases line up with TRBD1. The CDR3 has 15 amino acids. J gave up 1 base and V 3 bases, and 4 bases lay outside the gene matches. Per germline, CDR1 MNHNS and CDR2 SASEGT. The CDR3 reads CASSDQQGASYEQYF. CDR3 nucleotide sequence: TGTGCCAGCAGTGACCAACAGGGGGCTTCCTACGAGCAGTACTTC.

The J gene is TRBJ1-5, the V gene TRBV21-1; TRBD1 is the table's D call and was not checked against the DNA. TRBV21-1 represents a pseudogene. This CDR3 has 20 residues. The CDR3 DNA sequence: TGTGCCAGCAGCAAAAAATTGCCGGGACAGGGAGGTTGCAGCAATCAGCCCCAGCATTTT. It yields the protein CASSKKLPGQGGCSNQPQHF.

This rearrangement joins TRBV7-2 to TRBJ1-6; no reliable D call. The germline gives CDR1 SGHTA, CDR2 FQGNSA. CDR3 length: 15 amino acids. V lost 7 bases to trimming and J lost 0 bases, with 10 bases between them. CDR3 DNA sequence: TGTGCCAGCAAAACTACGAGCTCCTATAATTCACCCCTCCACTTT. It yields the protein CASKTTSSYNSPLHF.

The V call is TRBV2, the J call TRBJ2-1; TRBD1 agrees at 9 bases. V was pared by 7 bases and J by 7 bases, with 11 bases of the junction left unmatched. The CDR3 is made up of 15 amino acids. CDR1 is SNHLY, CDR2 FYNNEI, per germline. This chain's CDR3 is CASIGGDRVYNEQFF. For the CDR3, the DNA is TGTGCCAGCATCGGAGGGGACAGGGTTTATAATGAGCAGTTCTTC.

In nucleotides, the CDR3 is TGCAGTGCATTTGCGTCAGATACGCAGTATTTT. This sequence encodes CSAFASDTQYF. The chain has TRBV20-1 and TRBJ2-3; no definite D call. Trimming removed 6 bases from V and 4 bases from J, with 8 bases in between. This CDR3 has 11 amino acids. Germline assignment: CDR1 DFQATT and CDR2 SNEGSKA (reference sequence).

The chain has TRBV25-1 and TRBJ2-7, with 8 positions matching TRBD1. Germline trimming cut 6 bases from V and 4 bases from J; bases unmatched to any gene: 5. CDR1 and CDR2 from the germline V gene are MGHDK and SYGVNS. CDR3 length: 13 amino acids. CDR3 protein: CASRDQGAYEQYF. CDR3 DNA: TGTGCCAGCAGAGATCAGGGGGCATACGAGCAGTACTTC.

This sequence joins TRBV7-8 and TRBJ1-2; 10 bases are a match to TRBD1. The germline CDR1 and CDR2 sequences are SGHVS and FQNEAQ. CDR3 length: 13 amino acids. J lost 6 bases, V lost 5 bases, and 3 bases had no gene match. The CDR3 coding sequence is TGTGCCAGCAGCCTAGGGACAGGGGATGGCTACACCTTC. This translates into CASSLGTGDGYTF.

The gene calls are TRBV4-1 and TRBJ1-1, with 7 bases identical to TRBD1. Per germline, CDR1 MGHRA and CDR2 YSYEKL. The ends lost 1 base at V and 1 base at J; junction bases unmatched: 6. This CDR3 spans 16 amino acids. The CDR3 reads CASSQGVRGRNTEAFF. The CDR3 bases are TGCGCCAGCAGCCAAGGTGTCAGGGGGAGGAACACTGAAGCTTTCTTT.

The genes are TRBV15 and TRBJ2-2, with a weak D call TRBD1 (6 bases). Trimming cost V 1 base and J 4 bases, with 10 bases left between them. The V gene's germline CDR1 is LNHNV and CDR2 YYDKDF (reference sequence). The CDR3 is 15 residues long. DNA of the CDR3: TGTGCCACCAGCAGAGGACAGGACCCCACCGGGGAGCTGTTTTTT. This encodes CATSRGQDPTGELFF.

This chain joins TRBV4-3 and TRBJ1-1; D is ambiguous. Trimming cost V 8 bases and J 6 bases, with 10 bases left between them. Germline V gives CDR1 LGHNA, CDR2 YSLEER. There are 11 residues in the CDR3. In DNA form, the CDR3 reads TGCGCCAGCCCACGAGGGCCTGAAGCTTTCTTT. The encoded protein is CASPRGPEAFF.

The genes are TRBV4-1 and TRBJ2-7; 9 bases align to TRBD1. The CDR3 is made up of 15 amino acids. Germline V gene lookup returns CDR1 MGHRA and CDR2 YSYEKL. V gave up 6 bases and J gave up 3 bases; unmatched junction bases: 9. The CDR3, as DNA: TGCGCCAGCAGGAACCAGACAGGGGGAAGCTACGAGCAGTACTTC. The encoded protein is CASRNQTGGSYEQYF.

The chain links TRBV12-5 to TRBJ1-5; D may be TRBD1 (6 bases). The CDR3 contains 15 residues. V lost 7 bases and J lost 4, with 17 bases in between. Germline lookup yields CDR1 LGHNT and CDR2 FRNRAP. The chain's CDR3 is CASVNGQFPNQPQHF. The DNA for the CDR3 is TGTGCTAGTGTTAACGGACAGTTCCCGAATCAGCCCCAGCATTTT. Using reference TRBV12-5 and TRBJ1-5 for the parts outside the CDR3, the full variable domain is DARVTQTPRHKVTEMGQEVTMRCQPILGHNTVFWYRQTMMQGLELLAYFRNRAPLDDSGMPKDRFSAEMPDATLATLKIQPSEPRDSAVYFCASVNGQFPNQPQHFGDGTRLSIL.

This clone appeared a few times. The chain joins TRBV7-3 to TRBJ2-2, with D possibly matching TRBD2 (5 bases). CDR3 length: 14 residues. Germline V gene data show CDR1 as SGHTA and CDR2 as FQGTGA. Trimming cost V 3 bases and J 3 bases, with 8 bases left between them. The CDR3 coding sequence is TGTGCCAGCAGCTTTGGGGAGTACACCGGGGAGCTGTTTTTT. It specifies CASSFGEYTGELFF.